The text below deals with one T cell receptor beta chain. Antigen unknown. A multiplex PCR was run with 60 Vbeta primers and 13 Jbeta primers. Some clones are missing from TCRdb's copy, which holds only in-frame ones; the method was immunoSEQ multiplex PCR. The top ten clones hold 4% to 6% of a sample with roughly 170,000 clones, roughly four fifths of them seen once. The sample originates from a study of cytomegalovirus exposure and HLA in healthy donors. Across the study: Unique TCRs numbering around 85 million, obtained from HLA-typed donors, made up an early data release. Findings and limits, study-wide: Per a prior analysis, the majority of TCR beta V segments were productive roughly 90% or roughly 30% of the time.

Trimming shortened V by 2 bases and J by 6 bases, and 12 bases separated the two germline ends. CDR1 and CDR2 (germline): SGHTA, FQGTGA. This CDR3 region has 14 residues. V and J are TRBV7-3 and TRBJ2-3; D perhaps matches TRBD2 (6 bases). The sequence was collected from a man between 18 and 35 years old in good health and CMV-seronegative. The sample comprised PBMCs. The DNA of the CDR3 is TGTGCCAGCAGCTTATCTAGCGTTCAGGATACGCAGTATTTT. Protein product: CASSLSSVQDTQYF. Based on the CDR3 plus reference TRBV7-3 and TRBJ2-3, the full variable domain is GAGVSQTPSNKVTEKGKYVELRCDPISGHTALYWYRQSLGQGPEFLIYFQGTGAADDSGLPNDRFFAVRPEGSVSTLKIQRTERGDSAVYLCASSLSSVQDTQYFGPGTRLTVL.